This T cell receptor beta chain stems from a study of blood T cell repertoires in COVID-19. Data came from immunoSEQ multiplex PCR; TCRdb stores just in-frame clones and leaves some out. The sample includes about 310,000 clones, around 91% of them seen just once. Trimming stripped 6 bases from V and 2 bases from J, with 17 bases between. CDR3 length: 15 residues. Germline V gene sequence: CDR1 SGDLS, CDR2 YYNGEE. Material: PBMCs or T cells enriched from blood (not recorded which). The chain couples TRBV9 to TRBJ1-1, with D perhaps matching TRBD1 (5 bases). This sequence originates from a woman in her 40s who had recovered from COVID-19. CDR3: CASTVFPDSNTEAFF. The DNA of the CDR3 is TGTGCCAGCACCGTCTTCCCAGACAGTAACACTGAAGCTTTCTTT. Supplemented by reference TRBV9 and TRBJ1-1, the full variable domain reads DSGVTQTPKHLITATGQRVTLRCSPRSGDLSVYWYQQSLDQGLQFLIQYYNGEERAKGNILERFSAQQFPDLHSELNLSSLELGDSALYFCASTVFPDSNTEAFFGQGTRLTVV.